A single sample is the source of the 23 T cell receptor beta chains below, sequenced in a study of identical twins' blood T cells (dated by TCRdb to the early 2010s). Library preparation employed 5' RACE. Sequencing took place on an Illumina Genome Analyzer IIx. TCRdb passed the public sequencing reads through fastp at Q25 and MiXCR, retaining productive beta sequences. CDR3 protein duplicates are merged, each entry listing the most common genes and DNA. The sample table contains roughly 380,000 distinct CDR3 sequences; only one count was recorded for around 30% of them. The ten largest clones add up to around 5.6% of the sample. Sequences were obtained from PBMCs. These receptors all come from a woman between 18 and 50 years old in good health.

This clonotype has a count of ten or more. J is TRBJ1-2 and V is TRBV20-1; D gene unclear. With 6 bases removed from V and 4 bases from J, the gap between germline ends came to 15 bases. CDR1 is DFQATT, CDR2 SNEGSKA, per germline (reference sequence). The CDR3 loop spans 13 amino acids. CDR3 residues: CSAFPMNSYGYTF. The CDR3 DNA is TGCAGTGCCTTCCCTATGAATAGCTATGGCTACACCTTC.

This clonotype was seen a handful of times. The chain joins TRBV3-1 to TRBJ1-1, with unresolved D. The V and J ends lost 2 bases and 0 bases respectively, with 7 bases between them. Germline V CDR1 and CDR2: LGHDT, YNNKEL (reference sequence). CDR3 length: 14 amino acids. CDR3 DNA: TGTGCCAGCAGCCAAACATTTATGAACACTGAAGCTTTCTTT. This sequence encodes CASSQTFMNTEAFF.

This chain connects TRBV5-4 to TRBJ1-1; the D gene is possibly TRBD1 (5 bases). This CDR3 is built from 14 residues. Germline V gene lookup returns CDR1 SGHNT and CDR2 YYREEE (reference sequence). V gave up 1 base and J gave up 3 bases, with 10 bases separating them. The chain's CDR3 is CASSLQGLHTEAFF. The CDR3, as DNA: TGTGCCAGCAGCTTGCAGGGTTTACACACTGAAGCTTTCTTT. Supplemented by reference TRBV5-4 and TRBJ1-1, the full variable domain reads ETGVTQSPTHLIKTRGQQVTLRCSSQSGHNTVSWYQQALGQGPQFIFQYYREEENGRGNFPPRFSGLQFPNYSSELNVNALELDDSALYLCASSLQGLHTEAFFGQGTRLTVV.

The chain joins TRBV6-6 to TRBJ2-7, with D maybe TRBD1 (5 bases). With 3 bases removed from V and 5 bases from J, the gap between germline ends came to 20 bases. CDR3 length: 16 residues. Germline CDR1 is MNHNY and CDR2 is SVGAGI (reference sequence). CDR3 protein: CASSYNPGPGINEQYF. DNA for the CDR3: TGTGCCAGCAGTTATAATCCCGGGCCAGGGATCAACGAGCAGTACTTC.

J is TRBJ1-4 and V is TRBV6-5, with TRBD1 matching over 7 bases. The ends lost 5 bases at V and 0 bases at J; junction bases unmatched: 3. CDR1 MNHEY and CDR2 SVGAGI come from the germline V gene. This CDR3 has 15 amino acids. The chain's CDR3 is CASSNGQATNEKLFF. The CDR3 DNA reads as TGTGCCAGCAGTAACGGACAGGCAACTAATGAAAAACTGTTTTTT.

V usage is TRBV10-3 and J usage is TRBJ2-7, with TRBD1 as a possible D gene (5 bases). This CDR3 is 13 amino acids long. CDR1 is ENHRY and CDR2 is SYGVKD in the germline V gene. Trimming removed 2 bases from V and 3 bases from J, with 8 bases in between. CDR3 DNA: TGTGCCATCAGTGAGGACAGTCTCTACGAGCAGTACTTC. Protein: CAISEDSLYEQYF.

Of note for this clonotype: The junction differs from germline at one of its ends, possibly a read error. J is TRBJ1-1 and V is TRBV7-9; D remains ambiguous. Looked up from germline, CDR1 is SEHNR and CDR2 is FQNEAQ (reference sequence). CDR3 length: 13 residues. The DNA for the CDR3 is TGTGCCAGCAGCTTGGCCGGCCCCACTGAAGCTCTCTTT. It yields the protein CASSLAGPTEALF.

Written as DNA, the CDR3 is TGTGCCAGCGGGAAGACTAGCGGGAGAAACGACAATGAGCAGTTCTTC. Its translation is CASGKTSGRNDNEQFF. The J gene is TRBJ2-1, the V gene TRBV6-5; 12 bases match TRBD2. V trimming: 8 bases; J trimming: 5 bases; junction bases outside the gene matches: 10. The CDR3 has 16 residues. Germline values: CDR1 MNHEY, CDR2 SVGAGI.

CDR3 DNA: TGTGCCAGCAGAGGGTATGTAGGACAGCCCCAGCATTTT. This encodes CASRGYVGQPQHF. The chain links TRBV27 to TRBJ1-5; D unresolved. Trimming left V 6 bases short and J 7 bases short, with 13 bases between. This CDR3 is built from 13 residues. Germline loops: CDR1 MNHEY, CDR2 SMNVEV (reference sequence).

A few counts support this clonotype. The chain joins TRBV9 to TRBJ2-6; D gene uncertain. The germline V gene encodes CDR1 SGDLS and CDR2 YYNGEE. With 4 bases removed from V and 1 base from J, the gap between germline ends came to 9 bases. There are 15 residues in the CDR3. In DNA, the CDR3 is TGTGCCAGCAGCCCCCGTGGATCTGGGGCCAACGTCCTGACTTTC. Protein sequence: CASSPRGSGANVLTF.

The chain employs TRBV5-1 and TRBJ1-2; D possibly corresponds to TRBD1 (5 bases). The V end was cut by 0 bases, the J end by 2 bases, with 8 bases between. Germline CDR1 reads SGHRS; CDR2 reads YFSETQ. This CDR3 comprises 14 residues. Here the CDR3 reads CASSLADTNYGYTF. Here the CDR3 DNA reads TGCGCCAGCAGCTTGGCGGACACCAACTATGGCTACACCTTC.

The chain combines TRBV7-8 with TRBJ2-3, with 8 bases lining up with TRBD2. After removal of 5 bases from V and 5 bases from J, the junction contained 9 bases not matched to a gene. Germline V gene lookup returns CDR1 SGHVS and CDR2 FQNEAQ. The CDR3 has 15 amino acids. DNA for the CDR3: TGTGCCAGCAGCGTAAAGCCGCGGGGGGAAGATACGCAGTATTTT. It encodes CASSVKPRGEDTQYF.

The rearrangement joins TRBV19 to TRBJ1-1, with a tentative D call TRBD1 (5 bases). The V gene lost 4 bases and the J gene lost 1 base, with 10 bases spanning the gap. Germline V gene data show CDR1 as LNHDA and CDR2 as SQIVND (reference sequence). The CDR3 covers 14 residues. The CDR3 here is CASSTRDGNTEAFF. Written as DNA, the CDR3 is TGTGCCAGTAGTACCCGGGACGGGAACACTGAAGCTTTCTTT.

This chain uses TRBV7-9 with TRBJ2-1; possibly TRBD2 for D (7 bases). Trimming cost V 8 bases and J 3 bases, with 14 bases left between them. Germline CDR1 reads SEHNR; CDR2 reads FQNEAQ (reference sequence). The CDR3 covers 14 residues. CDR3 sequence: CASQGGGYYNEQFF. DNA for the CDR3: TGTGCCAGCCAGGGCGGGGGCTACTACAATGAGCAGTTCTTC.

The V and J genes are TRBV5-1 and TRBJ2-5; D is ambiguous. Between the trimmed V and J ends, which lost 4 bases and 2 bases, there was a span of 6 bases. Germline-derived CDR1 and CDR2 are SGHRS and YFSETQ. The CDR3 runs to 12 residues. CDR3 coding DNA: TGCGCCAGCAGCGAACCTCAAGAGACCCAGTACTTC. As protein: CASSEPQETQYF.

V gene TRBV4-2 combines with J gene TRBJ2-2, with 9 nucleotides matching TRBD2. J lost 7 bases, V lost 2 bases, and 8 bases had no gene match. The CDR3 sequence is 16 residues long. Germline loops: CDR1 LGHNA, CDR2 YNFKEQ. The CDR3 loop reads CASSQPGLAGGGELFF. CDR3 nucleotides: TGTGCCAGCAGCCAACCGGGACTAGCAGGGGGCGGGGAGCTGTTTTTT.

This clonotype showed up many times. The V call is TRBV14, the J call TRBJ1-4; D is unclear. The CDR3 runs 16 residues. Trimming left V 0 bases short and J 7 bases short, with 15 bases between. The germline V gene encodes CDR1 SGHDN and CDR2 FVKESK. CDR3 nucleotide sequence: TGTGCCAGCAGCCAAGATCTGGGAGGGAGGAGTGAAAAACTGTTTTTT. Its protein is CASSQDLGGRSEKLFF.

Points on this clonotype: This may come from a read error, since a much larger clone is one base off. The chain joins TRBV10-3 to TRBJ2-5; a weak D match, TRBD2 (5 bases). Germline V gives CDR1 ENHRY, CDR2 SYGVKD. The CDR3 runs 16 residues. The chain's CDR3 is CAISARGAEFKETQCF. For the CDR3, the DNA is TGTGCCATCAGTGCCCGAGGAGCGGAATTCAAAGAGACCCAGTGCTTC.

This clonotype was seen a handful of times. CDR3 sequence reads: CASSLGSGILGDEQFF. In nucleotides, the CDR3 is TGCGCCAGCAGCTTAGGTAGCGGGATCCTTGGGGATGAGCAGTTCTTC. V is TRBV5-1 and J is TRBJ2-1; 8 bases fit TRBD2. CDR1 is SGHRS and CDR2 is YFSETQ in the germline V gene. The V and J ends lost 2 bases and 8 bases, in that order; junction bases with no gene match: 12. The CDR3 sequence is 16 residues long.

V gene TRBV4-3 combines with J gene TRBJ2-1, with 7 bases identical to TRBD2. The CDR3 has 15 residues. V was pared by 1 base and J by 10 bases, with 10 bases of the junction left unmatched. In germline, CDR1 is LGHNA, CDR2 YSLEER. The CDR3 DNA follows: TGCGCCAGCAGCCAAGGCGCTAGCGGACAAGGGGAGCAGTTCTTC. This gives the protein CASSQGASGQGEQFF.

This clonotype turned up a few times. The chain carries TRBV7-2 and TRBJ1-2, with D perhaps matching TRBD1 (5 bases). Germline V lookup: CDR1 SGHTA, CDR2 FQGNSA. Trimming removed 5 bases at V and 7 bases at J, with 14 bases between. The CDR3 is 13 residues long. DNA of the CDR3: TGTGCCAGCAGCCTACCGGGACTCTCTGGCTACACCTTC. Protein product: CASSLPGLSGYTF.

The J gene is TRBJ2-2, the V gene TRBV18, with TRBD1 identical over 8 bases. Per germline, CDR1 KGHSH and CDR2 LQKENI. The CDR3 extends over 15 amino acids. Germline trimming cut 4 bases from V and 5 bases from J; bases unmatched to any gene: 6. CDR3 sequence reads: CASSLQQGVTGELFF. CDR3 DNA sequence: TGTGCCAGCTCACTACAACAGGGGGTGACCGGGGAGCTGTTTTTT.

This clonotype was detected once. The rearrangement links TRBV18 to TRBJ1-2; D is undetermined. Germline lookup yields CDR1 KGHSH and CDR2 LQKENI. With 1 base removed from V and 4 bases from J, the gap between germline ends came to 10 bases. The CDR3 covers 14 residues. The CDR3 protein is CASSPRSPLYGYTF. The CDR3 DNA is TGTGCCAGCTCACCACGGTCTCCTCTCTATGGCTACACCTTC.